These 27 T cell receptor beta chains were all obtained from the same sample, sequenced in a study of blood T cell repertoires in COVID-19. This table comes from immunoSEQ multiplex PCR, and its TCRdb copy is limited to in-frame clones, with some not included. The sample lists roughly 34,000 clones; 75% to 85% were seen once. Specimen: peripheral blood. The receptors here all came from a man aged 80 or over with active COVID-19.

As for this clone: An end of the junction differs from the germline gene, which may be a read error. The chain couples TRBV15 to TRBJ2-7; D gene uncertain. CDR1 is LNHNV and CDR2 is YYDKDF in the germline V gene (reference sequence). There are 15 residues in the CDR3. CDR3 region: CATSRDRVSSSEQYF. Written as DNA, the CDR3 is TGTGCCACCAGCAGAGATCGGGTAAGCTCCTCCGAGCAGTACTTC.

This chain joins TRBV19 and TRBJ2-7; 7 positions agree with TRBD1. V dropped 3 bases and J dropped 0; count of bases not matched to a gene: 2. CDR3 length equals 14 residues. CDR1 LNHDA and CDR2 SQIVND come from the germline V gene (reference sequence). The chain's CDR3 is CASSIRGSSYEQYF. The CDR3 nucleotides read TGTGCCAGTAGTATCAGGGGGAGCTCCTACGAGCAGTACTTC. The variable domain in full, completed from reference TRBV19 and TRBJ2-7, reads DGGITQSPKYLFRKEGQNVTLSCEQNLNHDAMYWYRQDPGQGLRLIYYSQIVNDFQKGDIAEGYSVSREKKESFPLTVTSAQKNPTAFYLCASSIRGSSYEQYFGPGTRLTVT.

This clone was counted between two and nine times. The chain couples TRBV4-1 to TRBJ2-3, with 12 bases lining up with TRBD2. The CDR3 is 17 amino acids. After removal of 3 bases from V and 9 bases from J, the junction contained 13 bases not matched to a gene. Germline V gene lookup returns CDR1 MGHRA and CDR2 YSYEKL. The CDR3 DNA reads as TGCGCCAGCAGCCAGGGGGCTAGCGGGGGGGCCGCACTGACGCAGTATTTT. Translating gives CASSQGASGGAALTQYF.

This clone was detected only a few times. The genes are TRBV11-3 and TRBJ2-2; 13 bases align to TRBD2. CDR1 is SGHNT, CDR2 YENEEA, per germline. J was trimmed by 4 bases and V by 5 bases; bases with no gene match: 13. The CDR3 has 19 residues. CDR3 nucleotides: TGTGCCAGCAGCGGTCCCGGGACTAGCGGGGTGCGGGGCACCGGGGAGCTGTTTTTT. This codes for CASSGPGTSGVRGTGELFF.

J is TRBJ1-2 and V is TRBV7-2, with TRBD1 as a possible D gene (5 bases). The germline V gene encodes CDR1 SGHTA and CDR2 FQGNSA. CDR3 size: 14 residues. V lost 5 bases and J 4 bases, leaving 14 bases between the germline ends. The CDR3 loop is CASSPRTSTYGYTF. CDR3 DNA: TGTGCCAGCAGCCCCCGGACATCTACCTATGGCTACACCTTC.

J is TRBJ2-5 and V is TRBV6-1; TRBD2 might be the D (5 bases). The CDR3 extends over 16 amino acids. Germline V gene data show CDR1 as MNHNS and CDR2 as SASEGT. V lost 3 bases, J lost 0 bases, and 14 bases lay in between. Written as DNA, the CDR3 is TGTGCCAGCAGTGATATTTTATCGGGGTACCAAGAGACCCAGTACTTC. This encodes CASSDILSGYQETQYF.

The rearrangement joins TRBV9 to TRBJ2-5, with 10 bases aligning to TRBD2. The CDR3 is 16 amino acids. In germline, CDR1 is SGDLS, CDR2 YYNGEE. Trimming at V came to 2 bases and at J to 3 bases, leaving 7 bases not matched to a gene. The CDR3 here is CASSVGLAPGEETQYF. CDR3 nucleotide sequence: TGTGCCAGCAGCGTGGGACTAGCGCCCGGGGAAGAGACCCAGTACTTC.

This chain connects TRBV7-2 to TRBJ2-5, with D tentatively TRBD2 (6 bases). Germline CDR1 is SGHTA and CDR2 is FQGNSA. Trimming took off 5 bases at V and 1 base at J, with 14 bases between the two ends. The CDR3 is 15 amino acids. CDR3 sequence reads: CASSRSGTAQETQYF. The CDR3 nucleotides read TGTGCCAGCAGCCGCTCGGGGACTGCCCAAGAGACCCAGTACTTC.

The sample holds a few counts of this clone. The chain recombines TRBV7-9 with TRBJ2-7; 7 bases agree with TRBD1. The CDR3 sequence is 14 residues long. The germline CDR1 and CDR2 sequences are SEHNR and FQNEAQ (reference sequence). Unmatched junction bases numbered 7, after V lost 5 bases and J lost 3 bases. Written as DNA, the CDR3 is TGTGCCAGCAGCCCGGGACAGAACAACTACGAGCAGTACTTC. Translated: CASSPGQNNYEQYF.

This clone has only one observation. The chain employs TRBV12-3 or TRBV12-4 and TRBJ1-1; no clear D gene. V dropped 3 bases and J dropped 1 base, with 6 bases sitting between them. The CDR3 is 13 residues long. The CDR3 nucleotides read TGTGCCAGCAGTTTCGCCAGGAACACTGAAGCTTTCTTT. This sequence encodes CASSFARNTEAFF.

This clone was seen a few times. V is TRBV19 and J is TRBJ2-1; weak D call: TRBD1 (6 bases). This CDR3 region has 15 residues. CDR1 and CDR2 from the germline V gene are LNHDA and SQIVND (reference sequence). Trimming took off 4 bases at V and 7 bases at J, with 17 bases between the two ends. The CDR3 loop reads CASSSRTDLRNEQFF. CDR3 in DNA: TGTGCCAGTAGTAGCCGGACAGACCTGCGGAATGAGCAGTTCTTC.

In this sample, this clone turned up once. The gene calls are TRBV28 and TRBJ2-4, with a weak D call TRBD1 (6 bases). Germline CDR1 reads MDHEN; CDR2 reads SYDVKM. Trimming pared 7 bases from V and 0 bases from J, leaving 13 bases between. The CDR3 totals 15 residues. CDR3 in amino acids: CASMRGHLAKNIQYF. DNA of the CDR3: TGTGCCAGCATGAGGGGACACCTAGCCAAAAACATTCAGTACTTC.

The CDR3 bases are TGTGCCAGCAGCCCGGACAGGGCGTCGTACAATGAGCAGTTCTTC. Translated, it gives CASSPDRASYNEQFF. The chain is built from TRBV11-3 and TRBJ2-1; TRBD1 aligns across 8 bases. Trimming at V came to 5 bases and at J to 4 bases, leaving 7 bases not matched to a gene. Germline V lookup: CDR1 SGHNT, CDR2 YENEEA. The CDR3 runs 15 residues.

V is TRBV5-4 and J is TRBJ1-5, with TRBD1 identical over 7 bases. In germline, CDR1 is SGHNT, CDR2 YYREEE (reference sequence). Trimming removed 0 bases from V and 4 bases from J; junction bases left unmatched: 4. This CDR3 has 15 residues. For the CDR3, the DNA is TGTGCCAGCAGCTTGGACCCACAGGGGAATCAGCCCCAGCATTTT. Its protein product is CASSLDPQGNQPQHF.

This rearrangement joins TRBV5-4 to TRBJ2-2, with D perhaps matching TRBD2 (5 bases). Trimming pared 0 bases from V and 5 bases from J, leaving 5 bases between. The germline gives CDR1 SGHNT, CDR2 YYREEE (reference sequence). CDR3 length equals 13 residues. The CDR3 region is CASSLAGTGELFF. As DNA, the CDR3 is TGTGCCAGCAGCTTGGCGGGAACCGGGGAGCTGTTTTTT.

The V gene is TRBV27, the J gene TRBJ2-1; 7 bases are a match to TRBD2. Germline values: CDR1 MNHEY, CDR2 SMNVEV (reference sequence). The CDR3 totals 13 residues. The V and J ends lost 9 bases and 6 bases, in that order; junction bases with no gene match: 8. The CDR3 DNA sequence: TGTGCCAGTGGGACGGGAGGTCGCAATGAGCAGTTCTTC. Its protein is CASGTGGRNEQFF.

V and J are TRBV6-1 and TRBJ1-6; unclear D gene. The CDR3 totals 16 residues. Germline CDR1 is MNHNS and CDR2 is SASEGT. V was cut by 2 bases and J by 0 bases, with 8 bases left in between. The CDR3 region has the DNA TGTGCCAGCAGTGAATGGGCAGTCTCCTATAATTCACCCCTCCACTTT. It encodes CASSEWAVSYNSPLHF.

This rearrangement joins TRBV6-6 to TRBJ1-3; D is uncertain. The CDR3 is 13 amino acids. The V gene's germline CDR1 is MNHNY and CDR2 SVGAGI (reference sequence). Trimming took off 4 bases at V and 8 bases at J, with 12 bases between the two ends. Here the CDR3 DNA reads TGTGCCAGCAGTTTAGGCCGGGGAGACACCATATATTTT. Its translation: CASSLGRGDTIYF.

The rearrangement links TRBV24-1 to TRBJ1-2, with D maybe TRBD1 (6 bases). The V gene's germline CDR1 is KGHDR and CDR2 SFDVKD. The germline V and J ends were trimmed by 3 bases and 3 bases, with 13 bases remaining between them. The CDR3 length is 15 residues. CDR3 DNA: TGTGCCACCAGTGATCCCCGGGACAACTACTATGGCTACACCTTC. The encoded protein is CATSDPRDNYYGYTF.

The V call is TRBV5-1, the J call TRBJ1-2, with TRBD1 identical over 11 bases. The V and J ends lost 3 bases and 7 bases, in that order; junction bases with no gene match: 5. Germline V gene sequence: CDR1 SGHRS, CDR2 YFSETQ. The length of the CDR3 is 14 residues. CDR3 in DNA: TGCGCCAGCAGCTGGACAGGGGGCGCTTCTGGCTACACCTTC. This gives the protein CASSWTGGASGYTF.

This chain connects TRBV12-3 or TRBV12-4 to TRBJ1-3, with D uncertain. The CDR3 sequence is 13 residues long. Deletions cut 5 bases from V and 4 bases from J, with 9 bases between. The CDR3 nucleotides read TGTGCCAGCAGTCGTGGCCGAGGAAACACCATATATTTT. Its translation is CASSRGRGNTIYF.

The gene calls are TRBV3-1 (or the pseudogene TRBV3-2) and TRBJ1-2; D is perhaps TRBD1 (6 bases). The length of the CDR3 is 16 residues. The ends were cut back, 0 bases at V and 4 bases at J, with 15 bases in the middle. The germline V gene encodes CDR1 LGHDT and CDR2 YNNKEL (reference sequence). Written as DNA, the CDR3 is TGTGCCAGCAGCCAAGACAGGGGATGGTCCCGCTATGGCTACACCTTC. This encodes CASSQDRGWSRYGYTF.

The CDR3 protein is CASSRAGNEKLFF. The CDR3 nucleotides read TGTGCCAGCAGTCGGGCGGGAAATGAAAAACTGTTTTTT. The gene calls are TRBV6-5 and TRBJ1-4; D gene ambiguous. The CDR3 length is 13 residues. The germline V gene encodes CDR1 MNHEY and CDR2 SVGAGI. V lost 5 bases and J lost 5, with 9 bases in between.

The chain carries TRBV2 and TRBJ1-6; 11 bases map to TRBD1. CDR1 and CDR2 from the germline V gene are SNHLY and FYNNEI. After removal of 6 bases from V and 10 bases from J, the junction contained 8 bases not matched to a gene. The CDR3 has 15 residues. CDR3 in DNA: TGTGCCAGCAGCTTCTCCGGGACAGGGGGATCACCCCTCCACTTT. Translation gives CASSFSGTGGSPLHF.

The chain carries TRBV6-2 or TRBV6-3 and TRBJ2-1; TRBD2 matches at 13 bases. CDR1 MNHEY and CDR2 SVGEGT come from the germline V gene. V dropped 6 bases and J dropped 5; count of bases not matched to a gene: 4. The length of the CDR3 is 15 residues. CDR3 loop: CASSKGTSGNNEQFF. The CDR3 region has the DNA TGTGCCAGCAGCAAAGGGACTAGCGGGAACAATGAGCAGTTCTTC.

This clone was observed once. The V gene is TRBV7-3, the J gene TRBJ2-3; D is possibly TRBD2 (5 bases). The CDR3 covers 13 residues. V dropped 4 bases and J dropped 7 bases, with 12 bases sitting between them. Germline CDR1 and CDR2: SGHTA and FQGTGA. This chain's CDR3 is CASSSDPGYTQYF. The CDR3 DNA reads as TGTGCCAGCAGCTCGGATCCGGGATATACGCAGTATTTT.

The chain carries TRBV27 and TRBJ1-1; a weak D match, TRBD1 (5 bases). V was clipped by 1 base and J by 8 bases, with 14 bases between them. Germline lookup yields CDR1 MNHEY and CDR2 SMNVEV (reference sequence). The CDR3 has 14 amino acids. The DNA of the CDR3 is TGTGCCAGCAGTTTATGGTCGGGGGAAGACGAAGCTTTCTTT. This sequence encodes CASSLWSGEDEAFF.